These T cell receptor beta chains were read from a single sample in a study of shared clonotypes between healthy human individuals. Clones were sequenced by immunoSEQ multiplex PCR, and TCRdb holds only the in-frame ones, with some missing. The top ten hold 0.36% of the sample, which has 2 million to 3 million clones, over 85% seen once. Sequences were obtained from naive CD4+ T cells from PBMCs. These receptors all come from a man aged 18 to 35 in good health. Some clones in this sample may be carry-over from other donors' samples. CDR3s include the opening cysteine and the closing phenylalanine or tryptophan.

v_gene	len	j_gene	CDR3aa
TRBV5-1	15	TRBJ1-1	CASSLGWEEGTEAFF
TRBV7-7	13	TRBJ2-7	CASSFGLGYEQYF
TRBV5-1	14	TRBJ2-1	CASSSRTNNDEQFF
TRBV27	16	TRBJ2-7	CASDRAPRGLMGEQYF
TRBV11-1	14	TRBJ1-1	CASTPRSPNTEAFF
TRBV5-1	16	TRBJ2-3	CASSLLRGISTDTQYF
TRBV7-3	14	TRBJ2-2	CASSLGWTTGELFF
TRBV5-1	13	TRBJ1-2	CASTSGEAYGYTF
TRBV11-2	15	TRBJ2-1	CASSPDSHSYNEQFF
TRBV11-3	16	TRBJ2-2	CASSPGQGAGTGELFF
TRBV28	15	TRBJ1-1	CASSLPGQGAGEAFF
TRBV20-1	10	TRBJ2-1	CSAYRDEQFF
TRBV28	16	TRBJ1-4	CASSRTTGQRNEKLFF
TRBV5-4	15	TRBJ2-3	CASSLRSPSTDTQYF
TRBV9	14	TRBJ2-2	CASRTSGGTGELFF
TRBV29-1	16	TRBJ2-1	CSVNFGGLTAGDEQFF
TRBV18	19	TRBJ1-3	CASSPSPSAGGGTGNTIYF
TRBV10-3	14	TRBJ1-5	CAISESGGPLPQHF
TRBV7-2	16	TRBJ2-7	CASSLAGGGLPYEQYF
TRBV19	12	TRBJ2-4	CASSTHQNIQYF
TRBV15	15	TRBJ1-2	CATSRDPQGQAGYTF
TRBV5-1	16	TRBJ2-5	CASSGSPGQGTETQYF
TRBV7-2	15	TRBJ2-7	CASTPYVQWVGEQYF
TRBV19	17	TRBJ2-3	CASSIYGEPPNTDTQYF
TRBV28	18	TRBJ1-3	CASSLGARTGTSGNTIYF
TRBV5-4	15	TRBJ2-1	CASSSRDRGYNEQFF
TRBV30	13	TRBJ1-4	CAWTWGANGKLFF
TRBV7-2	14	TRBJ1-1	CASSSGPPNTEAFF
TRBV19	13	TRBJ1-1	CASSFPGPEGAFF
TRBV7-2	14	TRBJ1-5	CASSLTLGNQPQHF
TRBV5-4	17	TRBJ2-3	CASSSKTSGHSTDTQYF
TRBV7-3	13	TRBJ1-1	CASSLGPSYEAFF
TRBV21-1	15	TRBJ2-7	CASSKTGAPSYEQYF
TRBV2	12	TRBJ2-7	CASSARAFGQYF
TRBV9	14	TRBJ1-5	CASSVDDRGQPQHF
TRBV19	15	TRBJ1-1	CATTVVGFPNTEAFF
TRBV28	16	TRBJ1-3	CASSEAGTLSGNTIYF
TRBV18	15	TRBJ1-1	CASSLAGQLNTEAFF
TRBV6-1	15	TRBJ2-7	CASKSGASGSYEQYF
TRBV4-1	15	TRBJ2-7	CASSQAGQGLYEQYF
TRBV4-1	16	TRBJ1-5	CASSRTGTLDNQPQHF
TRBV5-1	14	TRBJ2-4	CASSLGQGFDIQYF